The T cell receptor beta chain described here comes from a study of siplizumab effects on memory and regulatory T cells. Of note for this clone: Its target is unknown.

Study findings and constraints: Roughly 75-96% of proliferating CD4+ or CD8+ clones lacked a naive or memory phenotype that could be assigned. Significant reduction of alloreactive sequences traceable to unstimulated CD4+ memory cells was observed with siplizumab.

Sequenced by immunoSEQ multiplex PCR; TCRdb stores in-frame clones only, minus some. The table shows some 100,000 clones, with approximately 93% occurring only once. The CDR3 length is 15 residues. Between the trimmed V and J ends, which lost 5 bases and 0 bases, there was a span of 10 bases. Germline V gene lookup returns CDR1 PRHDT and CDR2 FYEKMQ (reference sequence). The chain employs TRBV13 and TRBJ2-2, with D tentatively TRBD1 (6 bases). Source material: CD8+ T cells sorted from blood. The source is a human donor in good health. CDR3 in DNA: TGTGCCAGCAGCCCTCCAGGGGCGAACACCGGGGAGCTGTTTTTT. Translation: CASSPPGANTGELFF. Supplemented by reference TRBV13 and TRBJ2-2, the full variable domain reads AAGVIQSPRHLIKEKRETATLKCYPIPRHDTVYWYQQGPGQDPQFLISFYEKMQSDKGSIPDRFSAQQFSDYHSELNMSSLELGDSALYFCASSPPGANTGELFFGEGSRLTVL.